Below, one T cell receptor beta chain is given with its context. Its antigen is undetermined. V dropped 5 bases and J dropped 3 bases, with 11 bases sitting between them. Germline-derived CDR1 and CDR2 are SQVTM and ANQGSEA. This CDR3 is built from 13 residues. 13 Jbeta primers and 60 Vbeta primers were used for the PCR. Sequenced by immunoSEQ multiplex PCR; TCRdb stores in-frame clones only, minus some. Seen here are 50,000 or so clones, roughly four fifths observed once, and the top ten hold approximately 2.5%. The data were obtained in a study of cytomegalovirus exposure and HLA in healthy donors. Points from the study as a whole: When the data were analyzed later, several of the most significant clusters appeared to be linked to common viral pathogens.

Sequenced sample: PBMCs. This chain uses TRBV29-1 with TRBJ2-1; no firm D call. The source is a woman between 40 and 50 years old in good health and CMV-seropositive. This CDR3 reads CSVYYGLYNEQFF. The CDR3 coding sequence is TGCAGCGTTTATTACGGTCTCTACAATGAGCAGTTCTTC.